This TCR beta chain was recovered during a study of blood T cell repertoires in COVID-19. Study-level information: Donors in the United States, Italy and Spain gave samples during acute or convalescent COVID-19. T cells, B-cell-depleted T cells, or PBMCs provided the cDNA or gDNA that served as material.

The authors' processing: Nucleated cell counts were estimated from reference gene primer amplification. Assay used: immunoSEQ multiplex PCR; TCRdb lists only in-frame clones, some missing. The V and J calls and clone size are taken from that table; D and trimming were inferred from the DNA. The sample includes around 260,000 clones, 83% of them seen just once. The CDR3 is 15 amino acids. The ends lost 4 bases at V and 2 bases at J; junction bases unmatched: 5. Germline values: CDR1 SGHKS, CDR2 YYEKEE (reference sequence). This sequence was found in a woman aged 45-65 years who had recovered from COVID-19. The chain carries TRBV5-5 and TRBJ2-7; 11 bases agree with TRBD2. The material sequenced was peripheral blood. This CDR3 reads CASSRSTSGTYEQYF. The CDR3, as DNA: TGTGCCAGCAGCCGATCGACTAGCGGGACCTACGAGCAGTACTTC.